This T cell receptor (beta chain) was documented in a study of T cell responses to AZD1222 COVID-19 vaccine. Remarks on this clone: Antigen: not known.

Study-level results: With dominance at 160-218 and 743-854, vaccine-associated CD4 TCRs spanned spike. Unmutated regions of variants are reportedly targeted by nearly half of spike-specific TCRs.

Libraries were prepared by immunoSEQ multiplex PCR; TCRdb keeps only in-frame clonotypes and omits some of them. The sample contains about 270,000 clones, around 93% of which appear only once. Second doses were pooled across both intervals (about 4 or about 12 weeks). Trimming left V 4 bases short and J 0 bases short, with 8 bases between. This CDR3 region has 14 residues. The V gene's germline CDR1 is SGDLS and CDR2 YYNGEE. The chain recombines TRBV9 with TRBJ1-3; possibly TRBD1 for D (5 bases). The sequence came from an adult who received the AZD1222 COVID-19 vaccine. Source: peripheral blood, taken 28 days after the second AZD1222 dose. CDR3 loop: CASSPRASGNTIYF. CDR3 in DNA: TGTGCCAGCAGCCCCAGGGCCTCTGGAAACACCATATATTTT.